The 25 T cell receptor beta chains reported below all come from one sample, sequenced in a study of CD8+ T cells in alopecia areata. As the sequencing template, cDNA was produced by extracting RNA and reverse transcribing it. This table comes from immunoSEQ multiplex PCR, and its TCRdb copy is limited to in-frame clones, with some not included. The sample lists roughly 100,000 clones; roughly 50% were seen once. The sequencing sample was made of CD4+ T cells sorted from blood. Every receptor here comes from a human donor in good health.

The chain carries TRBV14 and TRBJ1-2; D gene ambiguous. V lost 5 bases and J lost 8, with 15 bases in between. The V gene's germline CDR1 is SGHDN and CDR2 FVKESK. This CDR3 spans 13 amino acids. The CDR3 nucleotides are TGTGCCAGCAGCTTACGAGGATTCGCGGGCTACACCTTC. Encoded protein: CASSLRGFAGYTF.

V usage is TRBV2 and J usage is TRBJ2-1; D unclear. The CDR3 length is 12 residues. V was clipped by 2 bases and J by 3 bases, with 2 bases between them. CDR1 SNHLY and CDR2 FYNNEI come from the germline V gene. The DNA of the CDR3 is TGTGCCAGCAGTGAATACTACAATGAGCAGTTCTTC. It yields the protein CASSEYYNEQFF.

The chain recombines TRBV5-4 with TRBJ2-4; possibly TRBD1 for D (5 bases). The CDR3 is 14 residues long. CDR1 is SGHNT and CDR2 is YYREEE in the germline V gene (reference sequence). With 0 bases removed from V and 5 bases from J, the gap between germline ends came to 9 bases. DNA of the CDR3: TGTGCCAGCAGCTTGGCTATACAGGAAAACATTCAGTACTTC. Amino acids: CASSLAIQENIQYF.

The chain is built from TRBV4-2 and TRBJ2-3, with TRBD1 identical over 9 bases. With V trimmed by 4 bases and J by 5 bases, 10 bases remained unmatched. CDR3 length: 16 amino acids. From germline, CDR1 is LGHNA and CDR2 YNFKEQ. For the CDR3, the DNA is TGTGCCAGCAGCCCGCAGGGACAGGGCGGGGAAGATACGCAGTATTTT. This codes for CASSPQGQGGEDTQYF.

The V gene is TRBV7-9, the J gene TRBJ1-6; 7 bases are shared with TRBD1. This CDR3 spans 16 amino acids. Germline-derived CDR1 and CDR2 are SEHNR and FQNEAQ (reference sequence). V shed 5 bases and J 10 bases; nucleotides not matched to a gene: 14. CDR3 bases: TGTGCCAGCAGCGGTAGCGGCGAGACAGGGAAATCACCCCTCCACTTT. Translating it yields CASSGSGETGKSPLHF. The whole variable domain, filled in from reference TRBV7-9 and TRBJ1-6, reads DTGVSQNPRHKITKRGQNVTFRCDPISEHNRLYWYRQTLGQGPEFLTYFQNEAQLEKSRLLSDRFSAERPKGSFSTLEIQRTEQGDSAMYLCASSGSGETGKSPLHFGNGTRLTVT.

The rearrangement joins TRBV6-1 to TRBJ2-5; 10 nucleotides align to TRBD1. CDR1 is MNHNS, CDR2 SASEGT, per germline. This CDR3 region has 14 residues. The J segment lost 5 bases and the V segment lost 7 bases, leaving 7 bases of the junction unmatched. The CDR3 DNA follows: TGTGCCAGCACGGACAGGGGGGTTTCGGAGACCCAGTACTTC. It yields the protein CASTDRGVSETQYF.

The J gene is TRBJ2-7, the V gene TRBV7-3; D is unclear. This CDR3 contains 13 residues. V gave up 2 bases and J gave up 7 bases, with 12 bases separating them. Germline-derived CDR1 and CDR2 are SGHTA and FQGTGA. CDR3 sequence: CASSLDYGSEQYF. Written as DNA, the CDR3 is TGTGCCAGCAGCTTAGATTATGGTAGTGAGCAGTACTTC. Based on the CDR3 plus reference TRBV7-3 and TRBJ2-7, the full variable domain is GAGVSQTPSNKVTEKGKYVELRCDPISGHTALYWYRQSLGQGPEFLIYFQGTGAADDSGLPNDRFFAVRPEGSVSTLKIQRTERGDSAVYLCASSLDYGSEQYFGPGTRLTVT.

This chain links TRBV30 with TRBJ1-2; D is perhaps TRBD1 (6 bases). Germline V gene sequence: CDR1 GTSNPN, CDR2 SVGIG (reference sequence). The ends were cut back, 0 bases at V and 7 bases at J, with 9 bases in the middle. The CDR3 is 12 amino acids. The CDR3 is CAWSVKGGGYTF. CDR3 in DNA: TGTGCCTGGAGTGTAAAGGGGGGTGGCTACACCTTC.

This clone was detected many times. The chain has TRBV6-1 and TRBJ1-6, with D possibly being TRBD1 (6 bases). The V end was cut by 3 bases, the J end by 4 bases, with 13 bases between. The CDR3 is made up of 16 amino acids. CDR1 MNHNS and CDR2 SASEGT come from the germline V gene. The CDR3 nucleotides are TGTGCCAGCAGTGACGGGGGGCGCGGGTATAATTCACCCCTCCACTTT. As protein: CASSDGGRGYNSPLHF.

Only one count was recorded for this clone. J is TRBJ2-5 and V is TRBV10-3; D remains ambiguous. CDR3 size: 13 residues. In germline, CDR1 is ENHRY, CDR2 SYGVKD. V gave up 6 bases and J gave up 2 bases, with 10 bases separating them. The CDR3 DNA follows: TGTGCCATCAGCCCCGATAAACAAGAGACCCAGTACTTC. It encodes CAISPDKQETQYF.

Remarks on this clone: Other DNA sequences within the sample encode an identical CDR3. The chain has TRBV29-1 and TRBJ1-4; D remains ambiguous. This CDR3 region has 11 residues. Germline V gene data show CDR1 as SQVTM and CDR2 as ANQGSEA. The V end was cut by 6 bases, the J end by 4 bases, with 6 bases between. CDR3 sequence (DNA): TGCAGCGTGGGCTATAATGAAAAACTGTTTTTT. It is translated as CSVGYNEKLFF.

The DNA for the CDR3 is TGTGCCAGCAGCTTAGCGCTACGGGGGCCCATCTACGAGCAGTACTTC. The encoded protein is CASSLALRGPIYEQYF. The gene calls are TRBV7-2 and TRBJ2-7; D assignment may be TRBD1 or TRBD2 (6 bases each). With 0 bases removed from V and 3 bases from J, the gap between germline ends came to 15 bases. The CDR3 contains 16 residues. Germline V lookup: CDR1 SGHTA, CDR2 FQGNSA.

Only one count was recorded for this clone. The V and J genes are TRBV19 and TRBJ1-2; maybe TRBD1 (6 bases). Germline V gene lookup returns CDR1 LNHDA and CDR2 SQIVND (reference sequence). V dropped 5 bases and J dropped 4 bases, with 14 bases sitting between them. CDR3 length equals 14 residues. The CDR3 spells CASSRSGVSYGYTF. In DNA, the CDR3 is TGTGCCAGTAGTCGCTCAGGGGTTAGCTATGGCTACACCTTC.

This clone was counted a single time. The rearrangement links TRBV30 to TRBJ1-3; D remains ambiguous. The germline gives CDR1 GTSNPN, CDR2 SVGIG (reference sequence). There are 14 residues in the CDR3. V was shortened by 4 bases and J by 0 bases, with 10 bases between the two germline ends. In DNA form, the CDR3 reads TGTGCCTGGACCAGACAACTCTCTGGAAACACCATATATTTT. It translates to CAWTRQLSGNTIYF.

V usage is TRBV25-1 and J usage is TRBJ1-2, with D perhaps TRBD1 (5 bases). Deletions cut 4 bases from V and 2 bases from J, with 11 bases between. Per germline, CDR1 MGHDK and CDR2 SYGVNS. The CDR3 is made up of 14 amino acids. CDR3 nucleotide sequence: TGTGCCAGCAGTGGGGACTTCTTCAACTATGGCTACACCTTC. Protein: CASSGDFFNYGYTF.

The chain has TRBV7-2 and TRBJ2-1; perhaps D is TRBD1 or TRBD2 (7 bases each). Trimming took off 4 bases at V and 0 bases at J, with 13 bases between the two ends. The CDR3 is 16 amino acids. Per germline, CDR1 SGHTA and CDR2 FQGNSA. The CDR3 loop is CASSSQGGGSYNEQFF. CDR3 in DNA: TGTGCCAGCAGCTCCCAGGGGGGGGGCTCCTACAATGAGCAGTTCTTC.

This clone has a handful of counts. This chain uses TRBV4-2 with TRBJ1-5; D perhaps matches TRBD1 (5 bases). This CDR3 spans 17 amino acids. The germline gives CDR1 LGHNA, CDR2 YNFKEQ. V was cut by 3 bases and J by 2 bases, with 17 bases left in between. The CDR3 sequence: CASSQRTDTQGNQPQHF. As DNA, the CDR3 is TGTGCCAGCAGCCAGAGAACGGACACTCAGGGCAATCAGCCCCAGCATTTT.

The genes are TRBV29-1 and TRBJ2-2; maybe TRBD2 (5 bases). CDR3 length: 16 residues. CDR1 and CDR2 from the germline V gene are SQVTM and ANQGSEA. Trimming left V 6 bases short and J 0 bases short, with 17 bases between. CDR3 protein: CSVIWATTSNTGELFF. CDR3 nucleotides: TGCAGCGTCATATGGGCGACTACTTCGAACACCGGGGAGCTGTTTTTT.

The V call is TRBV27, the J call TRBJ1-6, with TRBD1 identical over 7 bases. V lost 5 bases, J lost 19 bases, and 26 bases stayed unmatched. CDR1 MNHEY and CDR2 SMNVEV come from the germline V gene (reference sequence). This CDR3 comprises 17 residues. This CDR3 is CASSITDREGPDGTKHF. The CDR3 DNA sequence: TGTGCCAGCAGTATAACCGACAGGGAAGGACCGGACGGCACAAAACACTTT.

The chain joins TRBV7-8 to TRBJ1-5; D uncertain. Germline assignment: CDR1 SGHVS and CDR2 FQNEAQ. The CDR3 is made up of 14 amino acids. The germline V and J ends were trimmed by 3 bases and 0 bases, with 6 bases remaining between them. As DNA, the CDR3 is TGTGCCAGCAGCTTGTATAATAGCAATCAGCCCCAGCATTTT. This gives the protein CASSLYNSNQPQHF.

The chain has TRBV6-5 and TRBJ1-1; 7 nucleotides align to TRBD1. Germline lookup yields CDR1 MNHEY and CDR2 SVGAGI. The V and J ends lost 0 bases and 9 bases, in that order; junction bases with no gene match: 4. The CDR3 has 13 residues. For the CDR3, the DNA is TGTGCCAGCAGTTACTCACGGACAGGAAAAGCTTTCTTT. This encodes CASSYSRTGKAFF.

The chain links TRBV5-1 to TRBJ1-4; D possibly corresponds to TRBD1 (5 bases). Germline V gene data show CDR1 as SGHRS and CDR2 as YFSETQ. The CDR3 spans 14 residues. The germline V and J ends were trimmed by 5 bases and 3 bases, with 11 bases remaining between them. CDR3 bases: TGCGCCAGCAGTGGGACGGGGGCTAATGAAAAACTGTTTTTT. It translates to CASSGTGANEKLFF. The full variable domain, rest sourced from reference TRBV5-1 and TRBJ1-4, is KAGVTQTPRYLIKTRGQQVTLSCSPISGHRSVSWYQQTPGQGLQFLFEYFSETQRNKGNFPGRFSGRQFSNSRSEMNVSTLELGDSALYLCASSGTGANEKLFFGSGTQLSVL.

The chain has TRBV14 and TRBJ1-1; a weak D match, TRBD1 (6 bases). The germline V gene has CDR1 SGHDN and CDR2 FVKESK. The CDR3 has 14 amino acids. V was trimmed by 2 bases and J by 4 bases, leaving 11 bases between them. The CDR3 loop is CASSQIQGSTEAFF. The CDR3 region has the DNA TGTGCCAGCAGCCAAATACAGGGAAGCACTGAAGCTTTCTTT.

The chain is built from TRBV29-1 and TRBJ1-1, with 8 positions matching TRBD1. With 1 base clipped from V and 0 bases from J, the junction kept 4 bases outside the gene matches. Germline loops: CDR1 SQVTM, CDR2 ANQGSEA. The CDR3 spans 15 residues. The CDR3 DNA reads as TGCAGCGTTGAAGGAACAGGGGGTATGAACACTGAAGCTTTCTTT. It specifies CSVEGTGGMNTEAFF. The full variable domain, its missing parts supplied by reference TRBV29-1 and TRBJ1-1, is SAVISQKPSRDICQRGTSLTIQCQVDSQVTMMFWYRQQPGQSLTLIATANQGSEATYESGFVIDKFPISRPNLTFSTLTVSNMSPEDSSIYLCSVEGTGGMNTEAFFGQGTRLTVV.

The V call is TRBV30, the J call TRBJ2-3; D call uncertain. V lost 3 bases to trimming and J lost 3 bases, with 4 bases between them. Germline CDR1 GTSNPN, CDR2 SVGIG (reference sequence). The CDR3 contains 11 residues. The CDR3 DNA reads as TGTGCCTGGAGCCCTACAGATACGCAGTATTTT. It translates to CAWSPTDTQYF. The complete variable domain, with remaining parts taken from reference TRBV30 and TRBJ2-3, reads SQTIHQWPATLVQPVGSPLSLECTVEGTSNPNLYWYRQAAGRGLQLLFYSVGIGQISSEVPQNLSASRPQDRQFILSSKKLLLSDSGFYLCAWSPTDTQYFGPGTRLTVL.